This T cell receptor (beta chain) was captured in a study of T cells after yellow fever vaccination. Study results and caveats: From the bulk population, abundant clonotypes could contaminate and appear within FACS-sorted repertoires. In post-booster samples, most primary-vaccination clones reappeared (under 98% CD4, roughly 89% CD8). A minor fraction of clonotypes spanned both CD4 and CD8 compartments. Peaking on day 5 versus 15, the secondary response was faster but weaker.

TCRdb re-called the 5' RACE reads through MiXCR, storing one row per CDR3 protein. The sample yields some 300,000 distinct CDR3 sequences, approximately 10% seen once. This clonotype was counted many times. The target antigen is unknown. With 5 bases removed from V and 1 base from J, the gap between germline ends came to 16 bases. The CDR3 extends over 16 amino acids. Germline V gene sequence: CDR1 SGHTA, CDR2 FQGNSA. The sequencing used CD4+ T cells sorted from PBMCs, collected 5 days after the yellow fever booster vaccination. The chain uses TRBV7-2 and TRBJ2-3, with a possible D match to TRBD2 (5 bases). This clonotype originated in a man aged 18 to 29 who received the YFV17D yellow fever vaccine. Written as DNA, the CDR3 is TGTGCCAGCAGCGAAGCGAGCCCCGGGGGCACAGATACGCAGTATTTT. This translates into CASSEASPGGTDTQYF.